The 15 T cell receptor beta chains below all came from one sample that was sequenced in a study of vaccination effects on CD4 cells after COVID-19 (dated by TCRdb to the early 2020s). Their recognized antigens are unknown. The ViraFEST assay stimulated PBMC with viral peptide pools and then used TCR sequencing to identify antigen-specific CD4+ T cell clonotypes by expansion. After less than eleven days of culture, CD4+ T cells were isolated with the EasySep CD4+ T cell isolation kit. The library came from the immunoSEQ multiplex PCR assay. Sourced from immuneACCESS, this table was stored by TCRdb with only in-frame sequences that have V and J called. A share of the clones is absent; for the studies checked, an unresolved V gene accounts for under half, and the remainder has no known explanation. Here the sample has more than 50,000 clones; about four fifths occur a single time. The top ten hold over 2% of the sample.

Specimen: CD4+ T cells from PBMCs cultured with HCoV-229E spike peptides, collected before COVID-19 vaccination. What this sample's cell subset or site label stands for: HCoV-229E spike overlapping peptide pool stimulation. The receptors were sampled from a human donor who received a COVID-19 vaccine.

The rearrangement joins TRBV6-5 to TRBJ1-2, with a weak D call TRBD1 (5 bases). Germline values: CDR1 MNHEY, CDR2 SVGAGI. Trimming shortened V by 4 bases and J by 2 bases, and 14 bases separated the two germline ends. The CDR3 contains 15 residues. The chain's CDR3 is CASSSPTAMNYGYTF. In nucleotides, the CDR3 is TGTGCCAGCAGTTCCCCGACAGCCATGAACTATGGCTACACCTTC.

The CDR3 reads CASSPGQSREKLFF. CDR3 bases: TGCGCCAGCAGCCCGGGACAGTCGAGGGAAAAACTGTTTTTT. The chain employs TRBV5-1 and TRBJ1-4; 7 bases are a match to TRBD1. The junction had 8 bases not matched to a gene; V was cut back by 4 bases and J by 8 bases. In germline, CDR1 is SGHRS, CDR2 YFSETQ. The CDR3 contains 14 residues. The full variable domain, rest sourced from reference TRBV5-1 and TRBJ1-4, is KAGVTQTPRYLIKTRGQQVTLSCSPISGHRSVSWYQQTPGQGLQFLFEYFSETQRNKGNFPGRFSGRQFSNSRSEMNVSTLELGDSALYLCASSPGQSREKLFFGSGTQLSVL.

CDR3 sequence (DNA): TGCGCCAGCAGTGAGGCGGGGACCGGGGAGCTGTTTTTT. It codes for CASSEAGTGELFF. J is TRBJ2-2 and V is TRBV10-1; D might be TRBD2 (6 bases). The length of the CDR3 is 13 residues. The germline gives CDR1 WNHNN, CDR2 SYGVQD (reference sequence). V gave up 2 bases and J gave up 5 bases, with 6 bases separating them.

This sequence joins TRBV18 and TRBJ1-6, with D tentatively TRBD1 (5 bases). The CDR3 is 15 residues long. CDR1 KGHSH and CDR2 LQKENI come from the germline V gene. Trimming took off 2 bases at V and 7 bases at J, with 12 bases between the two ends. CDR3 loop: CASSPFGQGNSPLHF. DNA for the CDR3: TGTGCCAGCTCACCATTTGGGCAGGGAAATTCACCCCTCCACTTT.

The chain joins TRBV6-5 to TRBJ2-3; 9 bases align to TRBD1. Germline CDR1 reads MNHEY; CDR2 reads SVGAGI. The V gene end was trimmed by 0 bases and the J gene end by 3 bases; junction bases not matched to a gene: 1. The CDR3 is made up of 15 amino acids. This chain's CDR3 is CASSYSGQGTDTQYF. CDR3 in DNA: TGTGCCAGCAGTTACTCGGGACAGGGTACAGATACGCAGTATTTT.

A single count supports this clone. The chain joins TRBV6-5 to TRBJ1-1; 7 bases align to TRBD1. Germline lookup yields CDR1 MNHEY and CDR2 SVGAGI. J gave up 1 base and V 7 bases, and 6 bases lay outside the gene matches. The CDR3 is made up of 14 amino acids. CDR3 in amino acids: CASIFDRANTEAFF. CDR3 bases: TGTGCCAGCATCTTTGACAGGGCGAACACTGAAGCTTTCTTT.

The rearrangement uses TRBV6-5 and TRBJ2-7; 7 bases line up with TRBD1. There are 13 residues in the CDR3. Per the germline V gene, CDR1 is MNHEY and CDR2 is SVGAGI. Trimming took 8 bases from V and 4 from J; bases not matched to a gene: 8. The CDR3 region has the DNA TGTGCCAGCGGATCGGGACAGACTTACGAGCAGTACGTC. It encodes CASGSGQTYEQYV.

V and J are TRBV7-2 and TRBJ2-4; 10 bases are a match to TRBD2. CDR1 and CDR2 from the germline V gene are SGHTA and FQGNSA. Unmatched junction bases numbered 5, after V lost 1 base and J lost 5 bases. This CDR3 region has 16 residues. The CDR3 protein is CASSLGGAGGQNIQYF. CDR3 bases: TGTGCCAGCAGCTTAGGGGGAGCGGGGGGGCAAAACATTCAGTACTTC.

The sample holds a few counts of this clone. The rearrangement joins TRBV6-6 to TRBJ1-5; D gene uncertain. Germline V CDR1 and CDR2: MNHNY, SVGAGI (reference sequence). This CDR3 comprises 14 residues. Trimming pared 4 bases from V and 5 bases from J, leaving 12 bases between. In DNA form, the CDR3 reads TGTGCCAGCAGTTTCACTACTAGAGATCAGCCCCAGCATTTT. It specifies CASSFTTRDQPQHF.

The rearrangement links TRBV27 to TRBJ2-3; maybe TRBD1 (6 bases). The CDR3 extends over 15 amino acids. Looked up from germline, CDR1 is MNHEY and CDR2 is SMNVEV (reference sequence). With 6 bases removed from V and 5 bases from J, the gap between germline ends came to 18 bases. CDR3: CASRPETGYGDTQYF. CDR3 coding DNA: TGTGCCAGCAGACCTGAAACAGGGTATGGAGATACGCAGTATTTT.

The J gene is TRBJ1-1, the V gene TRBV7-8, with D unclear. Trimming pared 6 bases from V and 11 bases from J, leaving 13 bases between. The length of the CDR3 is 11 residues. The germline V gene has CDR1 SGHVS and CDR2 FQNEAQ. In DNA form, the CDR3 reads TGTGCCAGCAGGCCGGCCCCGGTGGCTTTCTTT. It yields the protein CASRPAPVAFF.

The gene calls are TRBV18 and TRBJ1-6; possibly TRBD1 for D (5 bases). The CDR3 length is 15 residues. Germline CDR1 and CDR2: KGHSH and LQKENI. V was cut by 4 bases and J by 8 bases, with 15 bases left in between. The CDR3 region is CASSLSARVDSPLHF. In DNA, the CDR3 is TGTGCCAGCTCACTTTCGGCCAGGGTAGATTCACCCCTCCACTTT.

The chain employs TRBV3-1 (or the pseudogene TRBV3-2) and TRBJ1-1, with 8 bases lining up with TRBD1. V gave up 1 base and J gave up 0 bases; unmatched junction bases: 7. The CDR3 totals 17 residues. CDR1 and CDR2 from the germline V gene are LGHDT and YNNKEL (reference sequence). CDR3 loop: CASSQGVQGVVNTEAFF. Here the CDR3 DNA reads TGTGCCAGCAGCCAAGGAGTACAGGGGGTCGTGAACACTGAAGCTTTCTTT.

This clone was counted once. The chain couples TRBV5-5 to TRBJ2-1, with 9 bases matching TRBD1. With 2 bases clipped from V and 8 bases from J, the junction kept 8 bases outside the gene matches. The length of the CDR3 is 15 residues. Germline values: CDR1 SGHKS, CDR2 YYEKEE (reference sequence). CDR3 region: CASSFPGQGIYEQFF. Here the CDR3 DNA reads TGTGCCAGCAGCTTTCCGGGACAGGGCATCTATGAGCAGTTCTTC.

In nucleotides, the CDR3 is TGTGCCAGCAACCGGGACGGGAACACTGAAGCTTTCTTT. Its translation: CASNRDGNTEAFF. V and J are TRBV9 and TRBJ1-1; perhaps TRBD1 as D (5 bases). Germline V gene lookup returns CDR1 SGDLS and CDR2 YYNGEE. The CDR3 covers 13 residues. The V end was cut by 6 bases, the J end by 1 base, with 10 bases between.